Following are 13 T cell receptor beta chains from one sample sequenced in a study of T cell repertoires in aging, cancer and after chemotherapy (dated by TCRdb to about 2019). TCRdb records Illumina MiSeq as the sequencer. Rearranged TRB sequences spanning V, D and J segments were amplified by multiplex touch-down PCR using a mixed TRB-A/B primer pool. TCRdb trimmed the raw reads at Q25, called clones with MiXCR and kept productive beta chains. Each CDR3 protein appears once, grouped with its most common genes and DNA. This sample gives roughly 9,300 distinct CDR3 sequences in total; 30% to 40% of them show up just once. In total, the top ten clones hold roughly 1.7% of the sample. TCR beta rearrangements were amplified from genomic DNA isolated from peripheral blood, not from sorted cells or RNA. Sequencing used blood. Every receptor here comes from a human donor in good health.

CDR3 DNA: TGTGCCAGCAGTCCGGACCTCCTCTATGGCTACACCTTC. This codes for CASSPDLLYGYTF. This chain connects TRBV27 to TRBJ1-2, with unresolved D. CDR3 size: 13 residues. Between the trimmed V and J ends, which lost 5 bases and 4 bases, there was a span of 11 bases. Looked up from germline, CDR1 is MNHEY and CDR2 is SMNVEV (reference sequence).

This clonotype was found a few times. This sequence joins TRBV6-5 and TRBJ1-2; D not resolved. V dropped 0 bases and J dropped 0 bases, with 5 bases sitting between them. Germline V lookup: CDR1 MNHEY, CDR2 SVGAGI. This CDR3 is built from 14 residues. As DNA, the CDR3 is TGTGCCAGCAGTTACTCGCCAGCTAACTATGGCTACACCTTC. Protein product: CASSYSPANYGYTF.

V is TRBV27 and J is TRBJ2-2, with D tentatively TRBD1 or TRBD2 (5 bases each). CDR1 is MNHEY and CDR2 is SMNVEV in the germline V gene (reference sequence). The germline V and J ends were trimmed by 3 bases and 6 bases, with 11 bases remaining between them. The CDR3 extends over 14 amino acids. The CDR3 loop reads CASSFGQGAGELFF. The CDR3 DNA is TGTGCCAGCAGTTTTGGGCAGGGAGCCGGGGAGCTGTTTTTT.

The J gene is TRBJ2-3, the V gene TRBV7-3; either TRBD1 or TRBD2 may supply D (5 bases each). Germline lookup yields CDR1 SGHTA and CDR2 FQGTGA. V was shortened by 6 bases and J by 6 bases, with 16 bases between the two germline ends. The CDR3 length is 14 residues. The CDR3, as DNA: TGTGCCAGCAGGCCGCAGGGACGCTGGGATACGCAGTATTTT. Translated, it gives CASRPQGRWDTQYF. The whole variable domain, remainder taken from reference TRBV7-3 and TRBJ2-3, is GAGVSQTPSNKVTEKGKYVELRCDPISGHTALYWYRQSLGQGPEFLIYFQGTGAADDSGLPNDRFFAVRPEGSVSTLKIQRTERGDSAVYLCASRPQGRWDTQYFGPGTRLTVL.

The gene calls are TRBV12-5 and TRBJ1-5; 8 bases align to TRBD1. Germline V gene sequence: CDR1 LGHNT, CDR2 FRNRAP. The CDR3 extends over 17 amino acids. V trimming: 0 bases; J trimming: 1 base; junction bases outside the gene matches: 5. The CDR3: CASGLVLDRGSNQPQHF. DNA of the CDR3: TGTGCTAGTGGTTTGGTACTTGACAGGGGAAGCAATCAGCCCCAGCATTTT.

V usage is TRBV19 and J usage is TRBJ1-2; TRBD1 matches at 10 bases. Germline V gene data show CDR1 as LNHDA and CDR2 as SQIVND (reference sequence). Trimming at V came to 2 bases and at J to 6 bases, leaving 6 bases not matched to a gene. This CDR3 has 15 amino acids. The CDR3 DNA is TGTGCCAGTAGTATAATGTACGGGACAGGGGATGGCTACACCTTC. Its protein is CASSIMYGTGDGYTF. Drawing the rest from reference TRBV19 and TRBJ1-2, the complete variable domain is DGGITQSPKYLFRKEGQNVTLSCEQNLNHDAMYWYRQDPGQGLRLIYYSQIVNDFQKGDIAEGYSVSREKKESFPLTVTSAQKNPTAFYLCASSIMYGTGDGYTFGSGTRLTVV.

The chain combines TRBV6-4 with TRBJ1-1; D gene unclear. Per the germline V gene, CDR1 is MRHNA and CDR2 is SNTAGT. The CDR3 runs to 13 residues. V was clipped by 4 bases and J by 1 base, with 7 bases between them. The CDR3 sequence is CASSVGQNTEAFF. CDR3 nucleotide sequence: TGTGCCAGCAGTGTTGGTCAGAACACTGAAGCTTTCTTT.

V usage is TRBV6-1 and J usage is TRBJ1-2; possible D gene TRBD1, 6 bases. V shed 5 bases and J shed 8 bases, with 15 bases lying between them. Germline lookup yields CDR1 MNHNS and CDR2 SASEGT. The CDR3 is made up of 13 amino acids. This chain's CDR3 is CASSSGTLGGYTF. The CDR3, as DNA: TGTGCCAGCAGTTCCGGGACACTAGGGGGCTACACCTTC.

The gene calls are TRBV6-1 and TRBJ2-2; no reliable D call. The CDR3 has 12 amino acids. From germline, CDR1 is MNHNS and CDR2 SASEGT. Trimming removed 2 bases from V and 6 bases from J, with 4 bases in between. CDR3 sequence (DNA): TGTGCCAGCAGTGAATCGCCCGGGGAGCTGTTTTTT. Its protein product is CASSESPGELFF.

The J gene is TRBJ2-7, the V gene TRBV5-6; possibly TRBD1 for D (6 bases). The CDR3 has 17 amino acids. The germline V gene has CDR1 SGHDT and CDR2 YYEEEE. Trimming left V 0 bases short and J 0 bases short, with 16 bases between. The CDR3 reads CASSLAKTGPISYEQYV. In nucleotides, the CDR3 is TGTGCCAGCAGCTTGGCCAAGACAGGTCCCATCTCCTACGAGCAGTACGTC.

The V and J genes are TRBV5-1 and TRBJ2-5; D not resolved. The V end was cut by 5 bases, the J end by 6 bases, with 14 bases between. Germline V CDR1 and CDR2: SGHRS, YFSETQ. CDR3 size: 13 residues. CDR3 loop: CASSLLGPQTQYF. In nucleotides, the CDR3 is TGCGCCAGCAGTCTCTTGGGTCCGCAGACCCAGTACTTC. The entire variable domain, with the rest obtained from reference TRBV5-1 and TRBJ2-5, is as follows: KAGVTQTPRYLIKTRGQQVTLSCSPISGHRSVSWYQQTPGQGLQFLFEYFSETQRNKGNFPGRFSGRQFSNSRSEMNVSTLELGDSALYLCASSLLGPQTQYFGPGTRLLVL.

This chain links TRBV27 with TRBJ1-4; weak D call: TRBD1 (6 bases). This CDR3 comprises 13 residues. With 6 bases removed from V and 8 bases from J, the gap between germline ends came to 13 bases. The germline V gene encodes CDR1 MNHEY and CDR2 SMNVEV (reference sequence). CDR3 nucleotides: TGTGCCAGCAGACTCGGGACACGAGAAAAACTGTTTTTT. The encoded protein is CASRLGTREKLFF.

V is TRBV28 and J is TRBJ2-5, with 7 bases lining up with TRBD1. With 6 bases clipped from V and 5 bases from J, the junction kept 9 bases outside the gene matches. Per germline, CDR1 MDHEN and CDR2 SYDVKM. The CDR3 extends over 14 amino acids. CDR3 nucleotides: TGTGCCAGCAGCACACCGACAGGGCGGGAGACCCAGTACTTC. This encodes CASSTPTGRETQYF.